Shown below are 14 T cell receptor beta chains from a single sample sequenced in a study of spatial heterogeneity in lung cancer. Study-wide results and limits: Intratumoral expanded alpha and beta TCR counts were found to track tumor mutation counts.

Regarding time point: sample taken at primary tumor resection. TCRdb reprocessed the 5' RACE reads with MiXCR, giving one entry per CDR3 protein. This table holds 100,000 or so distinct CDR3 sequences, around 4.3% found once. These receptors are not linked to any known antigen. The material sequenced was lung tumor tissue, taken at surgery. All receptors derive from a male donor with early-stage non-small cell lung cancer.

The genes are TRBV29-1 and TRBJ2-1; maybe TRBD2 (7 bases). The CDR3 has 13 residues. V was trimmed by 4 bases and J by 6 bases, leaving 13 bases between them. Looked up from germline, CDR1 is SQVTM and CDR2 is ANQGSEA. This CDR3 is CSVARGPLNEQFF. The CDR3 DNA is TGCAGCGTTGCGCGGGGGCCTCTCAATGAGCAGTTCTTC.

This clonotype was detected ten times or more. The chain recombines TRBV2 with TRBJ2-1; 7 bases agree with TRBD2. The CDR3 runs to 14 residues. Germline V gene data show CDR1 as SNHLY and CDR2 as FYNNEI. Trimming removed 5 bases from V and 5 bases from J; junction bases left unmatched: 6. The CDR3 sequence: CASSYAGLNNEQFF. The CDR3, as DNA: TGTGCCAGCAGTTATGCGGGACTAAACAATGAGCAGTTCTTC.

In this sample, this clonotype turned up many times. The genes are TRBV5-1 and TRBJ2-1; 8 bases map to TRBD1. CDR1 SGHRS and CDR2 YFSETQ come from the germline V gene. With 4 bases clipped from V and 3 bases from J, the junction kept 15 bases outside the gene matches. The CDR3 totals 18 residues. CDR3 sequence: CASSPRDRTATYYNEQFF. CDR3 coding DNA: TGCGCCAGCAGCCCCCGGGACAGGACCGCCACTTACTACAATGAGCAGTTCTTC.

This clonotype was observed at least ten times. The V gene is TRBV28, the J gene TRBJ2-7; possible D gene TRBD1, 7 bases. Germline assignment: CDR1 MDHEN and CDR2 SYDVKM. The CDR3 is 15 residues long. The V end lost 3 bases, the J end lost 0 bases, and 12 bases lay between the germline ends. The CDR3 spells CASSLGGQSSYEQYF. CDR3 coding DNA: TGTGCCAGCAGTTTGGGGGGACAGAGCTCCTACGAGCAGTACTTC. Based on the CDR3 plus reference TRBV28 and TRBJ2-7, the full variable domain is DVKVTQSSRYLVKRTGEKVFLECVQDMDHENMFWYRQDPGLGLRLIYFSYDVKMKEKGDIPEGYSVSREKKERFSLILESASTNQTSMYLCASSLGGQSSYEQYFGPGTRLTVT.

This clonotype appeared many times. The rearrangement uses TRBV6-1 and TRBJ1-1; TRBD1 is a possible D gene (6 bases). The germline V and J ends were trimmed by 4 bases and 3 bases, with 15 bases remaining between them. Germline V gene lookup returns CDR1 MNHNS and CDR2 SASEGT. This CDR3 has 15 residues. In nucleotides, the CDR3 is TGTGCCAGCAGTGCGGAATGGGGGGCAGACACTGAAGCTTTCTTT. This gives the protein CASSAEWGADTEAFF.

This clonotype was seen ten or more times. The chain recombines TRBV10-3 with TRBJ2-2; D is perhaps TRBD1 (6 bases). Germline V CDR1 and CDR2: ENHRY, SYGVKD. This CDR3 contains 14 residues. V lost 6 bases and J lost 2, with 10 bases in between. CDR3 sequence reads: CAISGQINTGELFF. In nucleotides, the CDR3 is TGTGCCATCAGCGGACAGATCAACACCGGGGAGCTGTTTTTT.

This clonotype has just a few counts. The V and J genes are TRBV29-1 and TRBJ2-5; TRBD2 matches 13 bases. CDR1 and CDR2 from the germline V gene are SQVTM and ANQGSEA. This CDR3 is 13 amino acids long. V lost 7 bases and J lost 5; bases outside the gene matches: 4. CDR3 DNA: TGCAGCGCTACACTAGCGGGAGGGGAGACCCAGTACTTC. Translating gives CSATLAGGETQYF.

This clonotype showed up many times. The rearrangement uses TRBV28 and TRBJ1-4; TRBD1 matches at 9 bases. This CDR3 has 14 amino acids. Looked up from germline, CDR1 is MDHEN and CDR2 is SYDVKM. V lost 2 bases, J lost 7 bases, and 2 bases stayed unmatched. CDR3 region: CASSLLDRGEKLFF. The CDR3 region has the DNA TGTGCCAGCAGTTTACTGGACAGGGGTGAAAAACTGTTTTTT.

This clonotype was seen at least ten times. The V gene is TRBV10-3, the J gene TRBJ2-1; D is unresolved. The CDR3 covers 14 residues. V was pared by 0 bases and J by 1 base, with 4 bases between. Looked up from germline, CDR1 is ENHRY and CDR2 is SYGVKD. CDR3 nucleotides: TGTGCCATCAGTGAGTCAGATTCCTACAATGAGCAGTTCTTC. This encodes CAISESDSYNEQFF.

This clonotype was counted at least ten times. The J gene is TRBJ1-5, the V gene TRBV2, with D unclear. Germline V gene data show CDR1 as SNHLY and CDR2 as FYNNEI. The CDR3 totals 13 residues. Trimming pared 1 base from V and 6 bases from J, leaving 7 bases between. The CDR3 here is CASSEGHLQPQHF. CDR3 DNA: TGTGCCAGCAGTGAAGGGCACCTTCAGCCCCAGCATTTT.

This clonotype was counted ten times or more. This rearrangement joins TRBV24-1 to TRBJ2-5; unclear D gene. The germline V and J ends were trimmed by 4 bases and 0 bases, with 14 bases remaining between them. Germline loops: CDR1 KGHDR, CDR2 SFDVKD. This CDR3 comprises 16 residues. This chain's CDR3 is CATSENQVLHQETQYF. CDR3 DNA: TGTGCCACCAGTGAGAATCAAGTATTACACCAAGAGACCCAGTACTTC.

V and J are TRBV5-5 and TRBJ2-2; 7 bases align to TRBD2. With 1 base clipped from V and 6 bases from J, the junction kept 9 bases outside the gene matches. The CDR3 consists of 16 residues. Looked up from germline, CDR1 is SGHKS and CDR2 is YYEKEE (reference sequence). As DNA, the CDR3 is TGTGCCAGCAGCTTGACGAGGCGGGAGTGGCCCGGGGAGCTGTTTTTT. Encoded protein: CASSLTRREWPGELFF.

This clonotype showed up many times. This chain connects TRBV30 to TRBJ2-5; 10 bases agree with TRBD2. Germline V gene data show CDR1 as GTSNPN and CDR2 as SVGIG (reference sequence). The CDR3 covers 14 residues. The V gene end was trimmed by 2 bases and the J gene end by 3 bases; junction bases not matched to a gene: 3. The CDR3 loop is CAWSPGTSEETQYF. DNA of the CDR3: TGTGCCTGGAGTCCCGGGACTAGCGAAGAGACCCAGTACTTC.

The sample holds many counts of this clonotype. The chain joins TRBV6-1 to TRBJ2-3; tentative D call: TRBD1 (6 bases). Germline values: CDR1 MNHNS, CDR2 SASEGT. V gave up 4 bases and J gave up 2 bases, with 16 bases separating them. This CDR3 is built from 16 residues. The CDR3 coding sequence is TGTGCCAGCAGTGGGTGGGGACACCCGGACACAGATACGCAGTATTTT. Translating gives CASSGWGHPDTDTQYF.